The sequence of this T cell receptor (beta chain) was determined in a study of cytomegalovirus exposure and HLA in healthy donors. By share of the sample, this clone is medium-sized. This table comes from immunoSEQ multiplex PCR, and its TCRdb copy is limited to in-frame clones, with some not included. The sample contains around 60,000 clones, almost 97% of which appear only once. The sequencing input was PBMCs. The receptor's source is a woman in her late teens or twenties in good health and CMV-seronegative.

CDR3 sequence: CASSEKADNEQFF. CDR3 sequence (DNA): TGTGCCAGCAGTGAAAAGGCGGACAATGAGCAGTTCTTC. This chain connects TRBV25-1 to TRBJ2-1; D not resolved. This CDR3 has 13 residues. V was cut by 2 bases and J by 5 bases, with 7 bases left in between. CDR1 is MGHDK and CDR2 is SYGVNS in the germline V gene.